The 15 T cell receptor beta chains reported below all come from one sample, sequenced in a study of blood T cell repertoires in COVID-19. Measured with immunoSEQ multiplex PCR; TCRdb has only the in-frame clones, and not every one. This table has under 250,000 clones, 65% to 90% appearing once. Specimen: PBMCs or T cells enriched from blood (not recorded which). The receptors here all came from a woman between 45 and 65 years old with acute COVID-19.

This clone was found once. This chain connects TRBV6-2 or TRBV6-3 to TRBJ1-4, with 9 nucleotides matching TRBD1. The V segment lost 6 bases and the J segment 16 bases; nucleotides outside the gene matches: 15. Germline CDR1 MNHEY, CDR2 SVGEGT. The CDR3 totals 14 residues. The DNA for the CDR3 is TGTGCCAGCAGCCGCCCGGGACAGGGACAGTTCGGGTTTTTT. This gives the protein CASSRPGQGQFGFF.

J is TRBJ1-6 and V is TRBV30; D might be TRBD1 (5 bases). In germline, CDR1 is GTSNPN, CDR2 SVGIG (reference sequence). V lost 6 bases, J lost 6 bases, and 15 bases lay in between. The CDR3 totals 14 residues. This chain's CDR3 is CACGGGTSNSPLHF. CDR3 nucleotide sequence: TGTGCCTGTGGGGGGGGTACTAGTAATTCACCCCTCCACTTT. Full variable domain (rest looked up from reference TRBV30 and TRBJ1-6): SQTIHQWPATLVQPVGSPLSLECTVEGTSNPNLYWYRQAAGRGLQLLFYSVGIGQISSEVPQNLSASRPQDRQFILSSKKLLLSDSGFYLCACGGGTSNSPLHFGNGTRLTVT.

This clone was seen only a few times. The chain couples TRBV6-1 to TRBJ1-2; 7 nucleotides match TRBD1. Germline V lookup: CDR1 MNHNS, CDR2 SASEGT. The CDR3 runs 13 residues. Trimming took 1 base from V and 7 from J; bases not matched to a gene: 3. The CDR3 DNA reads TGTGCCAGCAGTGAAGGGAGGGGGCTTGGCTACACCTTC. Translating gives CASSEGRGLGYTF.

V usage is TRBV6-1 and J usage is TRBJ1-6; D might be TRBD1 (6 bases). Trimming shortened V by 3 bases and J by 8 bases, and 8 bases separated the two germline ends. There are 13 residues in the CDR3. CDR1 is MNHNS, CDR2 SASEGT, per germline. CDR3 residues: CASSDRGHSPLHF. CDR3 DNA: TGTGCCAGCAGTGACAGGGGTCATTCACCCCTCCACTTT.

The chain is built from TRBV28 and TRBJ2-5; perhaps TRBD2 as D (5 bases). Germline loops: CDR1 MDHEN, CDR2 SYDVKM. The CDR3 length is 15 residues. Trimming stripped 5 bases from V and 5 bases from J, with 18 bases between. As DNA, the CDR3 is TGTGCCAGCAGTACCCGGACTCAAATCCAGGAGACCCAGTACTTC. As protein: CASSTRTQIQETQYF.

This clone turned up a few times. This chain joins TRBV25-1 and TRBJ2-3, with 7 bases identical to TRBD1. This CDR3 spans 17 amino acids. From germline, CDR1 is MGHDK and CDR2 SYGVNS. With V trimmed by 3 bases and J by 2 bases, 11 bases remained unmatched. The CDR3 reads CASSETQGPWLTDTQYF. The CDR3 DNA reads TGTGCCAGCAGTGAGACACAGGGGCCATGGCTCACAGATACGCAGTATTTT.

This clone appeared a single time. The chain has TRBV19 and TRBJ1-4, with D possibly being TRBD1 (6 bases). The CDR3 consists of 13 residues. Germline CDR1 LNHDA, CDR2 SQIVND (reference sequence). V lost 6 bases to trimming and J lost 7 bases, with 12 bases between them. The CDR3 coding sequence is TGTGCCAGTAGCCGAACAGGGAGTGAAAAACTGTTTTTT. Its translation: CASSRTGSEKLFF.

This clone showed up just a few times. The CDR3: CASSPTGSGNTIYF. CDR3 DNA sequence: TGTGCCAGCAGTCCGACAGGGAGTGGAAACACCATATATTTT. The V call is TRBV28, the J call TRBJ1-3; TRBD1 matches at 7 bases. Germline assignment: CDR1 MDHEN and CDR2 SYDVKM. Trimming at V came to 5 bases and at J to 3 bases, leaving 4 bases not matched to a gene. The CDR3 consists of 14 residues. Variable domain in full (rest from reference TRBV28 and TRBJ1-3): DVKVTQSSRYLVKRTGEKVFLECVQDMDHENMFWYRQDPGLGLRLIYFSYDVKMKEKGDIPEGYSVSREKKERFSLILESASTNQTSMYLCASSPTGSGNTIYFGEGSWLTVV.

V usage is TRBV19 and J usage is TRBJ1-1; 9 bases are shared with TRBD1. The germline gives CDR1 LNHDA, CDR2 SQIVND (reference sequence). The V and J ends lost 6 bases and 4 bases, in that order; junction bases with no gene match: 18. CDR3 length: 18 residues. Here the CDR3 DNA reads TGTGCCAGTAGCGCCAGCCTAGGGGATCGACAGGGGGGCACTGAAGCTTTCTTT. Amino acid sequence: CASSASLGDRQGGTEAFF.

The chain carries TRBV7-3 and TRBJ2-1, with D perhaps matching TRBD1 (6 bases). The V gene lost 5 bases and the J gene lost 4 bases, with 9 bases spanning the gap. CDR1 is SGHTA and CDR2 is FQGTGA in the germline V gene. The CDR3 is 13 residues long. CDR3 sequence: CASSAQGYNEQFF. CDR3 DNA: TGTGCCAGCAGCGCACAGGGATACAATGAGCAGTTCTTC.

V is TRBV7-9 and J is TRBJ2-5; a possible D gene is TRBD2 (6 bases). The germline CDR1 and CDR2 sequences are SEHNR and FQNEAQ (reference sequence). V shed 2 bases and J shed 5 bases, with 12 bases lying between them. The CDR3 totals 14 residues. The CDR3 protein is CASSLLRAGETQYF. The CDR3 region has the DNA TGTGCCAGCAGCTTACTACGGGCGGGGGAGACCCAGTACTTC.

The V and J genes are TRBV6-5 and TRBJ2-1, with D possibly matching TRBD2 (5 bases). The CDR3 totals 16 residues. CDR1 is MNHEY, CDR2 SVGAGI, per germline. The V end lost 0 bases, the J end lost 2 bases, and 11 bases lay between the germline ends. CDR3 nucleotide sequence: TGTGCCAGCAGTTACTCGTCCGGAGGCACCTACAATGAGCAGTTCTTC. It codes for CASSYSSGGTYNEQFF.

J is TRBJ1-2 and V is TRBV5-1; D ambiguous. Germline V CDR1 and CDR2: SGHRS, YFSETQ. The CDR3 runs to 14 residues. Trimming stripped 1 base from V and 3 bases from J, with 10 bases between. Here the CDR3 DNA reads TGCGCCAGCAGCTTGACTTCCACAGACTATGGCTACACCTTC. It encodes CASSLTSTDYGYTF.

The chain joins TRBV19 to TRBJ2-7; 8 bases line up with TRBD1. This CDR3 spans 15 amino acids. The germline V gene has CDR1 LNHDA and CDR2 SQIVND (reference sequence). V gave up 5 bases and J gave up 4 bases; unmatched junction bases: 10. CDR3 amino acids: CASSAGTGNLYEQYF. DNA of the CDR3: TGTGCCAGTAGTGCTGGGACAGGCAACCTTTACGAGCAGTACTTC.

This clone has only one observation. V gene TRBV7-8 combines with J gene TRBJ2-3; D possibly corresponds to TRBD2 (6 bases). Germline CDR1 is SGHVS and CDR2 is FQNEAQ. Trimming stripped 7 bases from V and 6 bases from J, with 20 bases between. The CDR3 contains 15 residues. CDR3 loop: CASTPLGGPSDTQYF. CDR3 coding DNA: TGTGCCAGCACTCCGCTGGGGGGTCCATCGGATACGCAGTATTTT.